Below are 17 T cell receptor beta chains sequenced from a single sample in a study of blood T cell repertoires in COVID-19. Using immunoSEQ multiplex PCR, the repertoire was profiled, and TCRdb retains in-frame clones only, with some absent. Seen here are 40,000 or so clones, 80% to 90% observed once, and the top ten hold 1.6%. Sequenced: peripheral blood. The receptors come from a man in his sixties with COVID-19, enrolled during active disease.

As to this clone: Other DNA sequences within the sample encode an identical CDR3. The V and J genes are TRBV19 and TRBJ2-6, with unresolved D. CDR3 size: 15 residues. Trimming removed 5 bases at V and 0 bases at J, with 8 bases between. CDR1 is LNHDA and CDR2 is SQIVND in the germline V gene (reference sequence). CDR3 in amino acids: CASSARFSGANVLTF. CDR3 bases: TGTGCCAGTAGTGCCAGGTTCTCTGGGGCCAACGTCCTGACTTTC.

The chain links TRBV5-1 to TRBJ1-4; TRBD1 aligns across 7 bases. CDR1 SGHRS and CDR2 YFSETQ come from the germline V gene. With V trimmed by 2 bases and J by 8 bases, 9 bases remained unmatched. The length of the CDR3 is 15 residues. In nucleotides, the CDR3 is TGCGCCAGCAGCTTAGGTAGGGGGCGGAAGGAAAAACTGTTTTTT. Its protein product is CASSLGRGRKEKLFF.

This clone came up a few times. CDR3 nucleotide sequence: TGTGCCAGCAGCTTGGCCCCGGGACTTTTGAACACTGAAGCTTTCTTT. This encodes CASSLAPGLLNTEAFF. The chain combines TRBV5-6 with TRBJ1-1, with D possibly being TRBD1 (5 bases). V was shortened by 0 bases and J by 0 bases, with 12 bases between the two germline ends. Germline V lookup: CDR1 SGHDT, CDR2 YYEEEE. The CDR3 totals 16 residues.

The V and J genes are TRBV28 and TRBJ1-3; 9 bases line up with TRBD1. From germline, CDR1 is MDHEN and CDR2 SYDVKM. The length of the CDR3 is 15 residues. After removal of 4 bases from V and 5 bases from J, the junction contained 6 bases not matched to a gene. DNA for the CDR3: TGTGCCAGCAGTTCACAGGGGGCCGATAGAAACACCATATATTTT. Translated, it gives CASSSQGADRNTIYF.

The sample holds one count of this clone. The chain is built from TRBV5-4 and TRBJ2-1; D is perhaps TRBD2 (6 bases). V lost 1 base and J lost 8, with 10 bases in between. CDR3 length: 13 residues. Germline-derived CDR1 and CDR2 are SGHNT and YYREEE (reference sequence). CDR3 in DNA: TGTGCCAGCAGCTTGCGTGGAGGGGATGAGCAGTTCTTC. Its protein is CASSLRGGDEQFF.

The chain uses TRBV7-9 and TRBJ1-4; D perhaps matches TRBD1 (6 bases). Germline CDR1 is SEHNR and CDR2 is FQNEAQ (reference sequence). Trimming removed 5 bases at V and 6 bases at J, with 7 bases between. The CDR3 spans 12 residues. The CDR3 DNA is TGTGCCAGCAGCGGACAGTATGAAAAACTGTTTTTT. This sequence encodes CASSGQYEKLFF.

This clone was picked up a small number of times. The rearrangement uses TRBV6-2 or TRBV6-3 and TRBJ1-6, with TRBD1 as a possible D gene (5 bases). Trimming pared 6 bases from V and 9 bases from J, leaving 12 bases between. This CDR3 comprises 13 residues. CDR1 is MNHEY and CDR2 is SVGEGT in the germline V gene. The CDR3 bases are TGTGCCAGCAGCCCTTTCGGGGGTTCACCCCTCCACTTT. Translating it yields CASSPFGGSPLHF.

This sequence joins TRBV12-3 or TRBV12-4 and TRBJ2-1, with D maybe TRBD2 (6 bases). Trimming shortened V by 2 bases and J by 6 bases, and 8 bases separated the two germline ends. This CDR3 comprises 13 residues. CDR3: CASSLTSSNEQFF. The CDR3 bases are TGTGCCAGCAGTTTAACTAGCTCCAATGAGCAGTTCTTC.

The CDR3 DNA reads TGTGCCAGCAGCGTAGGAGGGACAGATACGCAGTATTTT. Encoded protein: CASSVGGTDTQYF. The V and J genes are TRBV9 and TRBJ2-3, with D possibly TRBD2 on 5 matching bases. The CDR3 sequence is 13 residues long. The germline V gene encodes CDR1 SGDLS and CDR2 YYNGEE. The germline V and J ends were trimmed by 0 bases and 3 bases, with 5 bases remaining between them.

The chain uses TRBV19 and TRBJ1-2; D gene unclear. Trimming removed 8 bases from V and 9 bases from J, with 34 bases in between. Germline CDR1 reads LNHDA; CDR2 reads SQIVND (reference sequence). The CDR3 totals 18 residues. CDR3 DNA sequence: TGTGCCAGTGGACCGATTTCTCAAGCGGATCCGAGCGGGATGAGCTACACCTTC. This encodes CASGPISQADPSGMSYTF.

This clone has only a few counts. The chain is built from TRBV9 and TRBJ2-5; TRBD2 matches at 7 bases. The V gene end was trimmed by 0 bases and the J gene end by 5 bases; junction bases not matched to a gene: 7. The CDR3 is 15 residues long. CDR1 is SGDLS and CDR2 is YYNGEE in the germline V gene. The CDR3 protein is CASSVGTLGGETQYF. The CDR3 DNA reads TGTGCCAGCAGCGTAGGGACTCTCGGGGGGGAGACCCAGTACTTC.

This clone has a single count. CDR3: CASSPLRSLPGETQYF. The CDR3 DNA sequence: TGTGCCAGCAGCCCTCTTAGGAGCCTTCCGGGGGAGACCCAGTACTTC. The chain employs TRBV11-1 and TRBJ2-5, with D tentatively TRBD2 (5 bases). V gave up 5 bases and J gave up 5 bases, with 21 bases separating them. CDR1 and CDR2 from the germline V gene are SGHAT and FQDESV (reference sequence). The length of the CDR3 is 16 residues.

The J gene is TRBJ1-2, the V gene TRBV5-5; tentatively, D is TRBD1 (5 bases). Per germline, CDR1 SGHKS and CDR2 YYEKEE (reference sequence). Trimming removed 4 bases at V and 2 bases at J, with 15 bases between. This CDR3 spans 15 amino acids. CDR3 nucleotide sequence: TGTGCCAGCAGCCCCGGTGGAGGGACCAACTATGGCTACACCTTC. It yields the protein CASSPGGGTNYGYTF.

This chain joins TRBV5-1 and TRBJ2-2; D may be TRBD2 (5 bases). Germline V lookup: CDR1 SGHRS, CDR2 YFSETQ. Trimming shortened V by 5 bases and J by 4 bases, and 9 bases separated the two germline ends. This CDR3 spans 13 amino acids. CDR3 sequence: CASRVEATGELFF. CDR3 DNA: TGCGCCAGCAGGGTGGAGGCCACCGGGGAGCTGTTTTTT. Complete variable domain (other parts from reference TRBV5-1 and TRBJ2-2): KAGVTQTPRYLIKTRGQQVTLSCSPISGHRSVSWYQQTPGQGLQFLFEYFSETQRNKGNFPGRFSGRQFSNSRSEMNVSTLELGDSALYLCASRVEATGELFFGEGSRLTVL.

V is TRBV5-1 and J is TRBJ2-7; tentatively, D is TRBD2 (6 bases). The CDR3 spans 15 residues. Trimming took 5 bases from V and 2 from J, leaving 17 bases between them. Germline-derived CDR1 and CDR2 are SGHRS and YFSETQ. CDR3 nucleotide sequence: TGCGCCAGCAGGGGTTATCAGGGAGGCACCTACGAGCAGTACTTC. This sequence encodes CASRGYQGGTYEQYF.

The sample holds one count of this clone. The junction shows a germline mismatch at one end, possibly a read error. DNA of the CDR3: TGTGCCAGTAGCCCTGATTACAGGCATGAGCTGTTCTTC. It translates to CASSPDYRHELFF. The chain carries TRBV19 and TRBJ2-1; D is perhaps TRBD1 (5 bases). Per the germline V gene, CDR1 is LNHDA and CDR2 is SQIVND (reference sequence). This CDR3 is 13 amino acids long.

CDR3 coding DNA: TGTGCCAGCAGTTTACAAGACACCTTCTATGGCTACACCTTC. This translates into CASSLQDTFYGYTF. The V and J genes are TRBV6-5 and TRBJ1-2; D not certain. CDR1 and CDR2 from the germline V gene are MNHEY and SVGAGI. The CDR3 contains 14 residues. V was cut by 4 bases and J by 4 bases, with 13 bases left in between.